What follows are 9 T cell receptor beta chains derived from one specimen sequenced in a study of T cell changes during pregnancy in multiple sclerosis. Measured with immunoSEQ multiplex PCR; TCRdb has only the in-frame clones, and not every one. The top ten clones hold over 1.2% of a sample with over 50,000 clones, about 90% of them seen once. Material: peripheral blood, obtained in the third trimester of pregnancy. The receptor set was obtained from a female donor in good health, enrolled as a control in a pregnancy study.

The chain combines TRBV5-1 with TRBJ2-5; 9 nucleotides align to TRBD2. Trimming removed 5 bases from V and 10 bases from J; junction bases left unmatched: 9. Germline-derived CDR1 and CDR2 are SGHRS and YFSETQ. The length of the CDR3 is 13 residues. The CDR3 reads CASSRIAGGGQYF. The CDR3 coding sequence is TGCGCCAGCAGTCGGATCGCGGGGGGGGGCCAGTACTTC.

The rearrangement joins TRBV6-1 to TRBJ1-1; D not resolved. The CDR3 length is 15 residues. V was pared by 0 bases and J by 3 bases, with 11 bases between. The germline CDR1 and CDR2 sequences are MNHNS and SASEGT. The CDR3 nucleotides are TGTGCCAGCAGTGAAGCGCGAAGTTTGGACACTGAAGCTTTCTTT. It is translated as CASSEARSLDTEAFF.

The rearrangement joins TRBV10-2 to TRBJ2-3; D possibly corresponds to TRBD2 (5 bases). This CDR3 comprises 13 residues. Per germline, CDR1 WSHSY and CDR2 SAAADI. The ends were cut back, 8 bases at V and 1 base at J, with 10 bases in the middle. The CDR3 nucleotides are TGCGCCAGCTGTAAGGGAGGCACAGATACGCAGTATTTT. Protein sequence: CASCKGGTDTQYF.

V usage is TRBV5-1 and J usage is TRBJ1-2; D may be TRBD1 (6 bases). V lost 3 bases, J lost 8 bases, and 17 bases lay in between. This CDR3 region has 14 residues. Per the germline V gene, CDR1 is SGHRS and CDR2 is YFSETQ. The CDR3 coding sequence is TGCGCCAGCAGCTCAGGACAGCCCGACCGGGGCTACACCTTC. This codes for CASSSGQPDRGYTF.

The table lists this clone with a count of one. The chain employs TRBV18 and TRBJ2-3; TRBD2 agrees at 9 bases. Germline-derived CDR1 and CDR2 are KGHSH and LQKENI. The length of the CDR3 is 14 residues. After removal of 6 bases from V and 2 bases from J, the junction contained 3 bases not matched to a gene. CDR3 loop: CASSPGLATDTQYF. The DNA for the CDR3 is TGTGCCAGCTCGCCGGGACTAGCCACAGATACGCAGTATTTT.

The chain uses TRBV9 and TRBJ1-2; D may be TRBD1 (5 bases). Per germline, CDR1 SGDLS and CDR2 YYNGEE. The V and J ends lost 4 bases and 2 bases respectively, with 9 bases between them. The length of the CDR3 is 13 residues. The CDR3 sequence is CASSIQENYGYTF. The CDR3 DNA reads as TGTGCCAGCAGCATACAGGAGAACTATGGCTACACCTTC.

V is TRBV10-3 and J is TRBJ2-3; TRBD1 might be the D (6 bases). The CDR3 sequence is 14 residues long. Germline V lookup: CDR1 ENHRY, CDR2 SYGVKD. Trimming pared 6 bases from V and 4 bases from J, leaving 14 bases between. The CDR3 bases are TGTGCCATCAGGGACAGTCAAGCGGCAGATACGCAGTATTTT. It specifies CAIRDSQAADTQYF.

This clone was picked up a small number of times. V is TRBV30 and J is TRBJ1-1, with TRBD1 identical over 7 bases. Germline CDR1 GTSNPN, CDR2 SVGIG (reference sequence). The V segment lost 2 bases and the J segment 5 bases; nucleotides outside the gene matches: 2. This CDR3 has 12 residues. As DNA, the CDR3 is TGTGCCTGGAGTCCAGGGGGGACTGAAGCTTTCTTT. As protein: CAWSPGGTEAFF.

This chain uses TRBV25-1 with TRBJ1-5, with TRBD1 identical over 10 bases. Per germline, CDR1 MGHDK and CDR2 SYGVNS. There are 15 residues in the CDR3. Trimming cost V 3 bases and J 7 bases; bases outside gene matches: 6. CDR3 region: CASSEGGQGLQPQHF. Here the CDR3 DNA reads TGTGCCAGCAGTGAGGGGGGACAGGGGTTACAGCCCCAGCATTTT.